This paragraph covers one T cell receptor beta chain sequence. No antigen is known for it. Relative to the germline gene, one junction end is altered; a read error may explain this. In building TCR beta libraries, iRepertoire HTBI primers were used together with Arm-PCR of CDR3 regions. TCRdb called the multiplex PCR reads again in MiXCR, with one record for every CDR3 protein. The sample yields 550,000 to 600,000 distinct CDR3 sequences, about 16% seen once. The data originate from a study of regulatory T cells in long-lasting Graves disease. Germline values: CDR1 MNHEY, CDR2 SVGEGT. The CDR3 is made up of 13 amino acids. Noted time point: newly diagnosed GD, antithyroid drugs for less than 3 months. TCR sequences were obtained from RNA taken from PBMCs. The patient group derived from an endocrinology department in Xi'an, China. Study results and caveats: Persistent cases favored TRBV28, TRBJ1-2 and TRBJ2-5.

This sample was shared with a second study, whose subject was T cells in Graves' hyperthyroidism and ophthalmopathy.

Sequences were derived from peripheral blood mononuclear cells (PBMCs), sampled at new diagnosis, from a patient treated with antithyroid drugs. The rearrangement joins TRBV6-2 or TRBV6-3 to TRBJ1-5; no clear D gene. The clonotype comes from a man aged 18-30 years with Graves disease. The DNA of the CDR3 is TGTGCCGGCAGTTACGATCCCCGACAGCCCCAGCATTTT. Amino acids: CAGSYDPRQPQHF.